A selection of T cell receptor beta chains follows, all from one sample in a study of T cell clonotyping in hematopoietic cell transplantation. The protocol was immunoSEQ multiplex PCR, while the TCRdb copy is restricted to in-frame clones and leaves out a portion. The sample gives about 8,000 clones, around 94% of which show up once; about 1.3% is in the top ten. The source material was peripheral blood mononuclear cells, sampled 30 days after allogeneic stem cell transplant. The source is a male patient aged 55 to 70 who had an allogeneic stem cell transplant from an unrelated donor, so T cells may come from the graft donor. Some clones in this sample may be carry-over from other donors' samples. Both conserved end residues are part of each CDR3. The D gene is left open where the match is weak. The listing skips clone size in some rows; elsewhere it reads once, few, many or a size class.

j_call	clone_size	v_call	d_call	cdr3_nt	cdr3_aa
TRBJ2-1	.	TRBV4-2	.	TGTGCCAGCAGCCAAGAGTACGGCTCCTACAATGAGCAGTTCTTC	CASSQEYGSYNEQFF
TRBJ1-1	.	TRBV2	.	TGTGCCAGCAACGAATTGCACCGGAACACTGAAGCTTTCTTT	CASNELHRNTEAFF
TRBJ2-7	.	TRBV28	.	TGTGCCAGCAGTTTGCACAGCTCCTACGAGCAGTACTTC	CASSLHSSYEQYF
TRBJ1-1	.	TRBV27	TRBD1	TGTGCCAGCAGTTTATTGACGGGACAGAAGAACACTGAAGCTTTCTTT	CASSLLTGQKNTEAFF
TRBJ1-5	.	TRBV7-9	.	TGTGCCAGCAGTTCTAACAGGGATGCCTATAGCAATCAGCCCCAGCATTTT	CASSSNRDAYSNQPQHF
TRBJ2-3	.	TRBV2	.	TGTGCCAGCAGTGAAGGCGTCAGGGGGGGGGTGCAGTATTTT	CASSEGVRGGVQYF
TRBJ2-1	.	TRBV5-1	TRBD1	TGCGCCAGCAGCTACGGACAGGGGAGGAATGAGCAGTTCTTC	CASSYGQGRNEQFF
TRBJ1-4	.	TRBV10-3	TRBD1	TGTGCCATCAGGGGACAGGGGACGGATGAAAAACTGTTTTTT	CAIRGQGTDEKLFF
TRBJ1-2	few	TRBV27	.	TGTGCCAGCAGTAAGACCAGCTCCTATGGCTACACCTTC	CASSKTSSYGYTF
TRBJ2-7	.	TRBV28	TRBD1	TGTGCCAGCAGCCCGACGACAGGGGGGATGAGTGAGCAGTACTTC	CASSPTTGGMSEQYF
TRBJ1-1	.	TRBV7-9	TRBD1	TGTGCCAGCAGCTTATCTAGCCTCGGGACAGGCCGCACTGAAGCTTTCTTT	CASSLSSLGTGRTEAFF